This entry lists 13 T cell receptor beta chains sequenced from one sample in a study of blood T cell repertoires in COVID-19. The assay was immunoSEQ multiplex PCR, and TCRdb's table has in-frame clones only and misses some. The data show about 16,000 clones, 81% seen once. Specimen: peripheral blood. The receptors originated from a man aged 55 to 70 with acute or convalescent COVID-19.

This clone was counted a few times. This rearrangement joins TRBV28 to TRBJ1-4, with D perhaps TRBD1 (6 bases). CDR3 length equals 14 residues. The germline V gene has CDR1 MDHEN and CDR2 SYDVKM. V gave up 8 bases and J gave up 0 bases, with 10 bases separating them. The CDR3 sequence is CASCTGSTNEKLFF. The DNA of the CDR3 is TGTGCCAGCTGTACAGGGTCAACTAATGAAAAACTGTTTTTT.

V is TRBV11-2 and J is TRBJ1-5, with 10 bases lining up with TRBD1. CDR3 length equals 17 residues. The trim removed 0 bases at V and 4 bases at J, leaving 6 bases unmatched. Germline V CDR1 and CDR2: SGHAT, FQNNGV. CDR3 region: CASSLDSGTGENQPQHF. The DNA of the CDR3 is TGTGCCAGCAGCTTAGACAGCGGGACAGGGGAGAATCAGCCCCAGCATTTT.

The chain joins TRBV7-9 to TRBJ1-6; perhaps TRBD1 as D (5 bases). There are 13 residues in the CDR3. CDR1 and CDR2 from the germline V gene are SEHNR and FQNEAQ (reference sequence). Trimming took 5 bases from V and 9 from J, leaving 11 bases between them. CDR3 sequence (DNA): TGTGCCAGCAGCGGGACTGTAGGTTCACCCCTCCACTTT. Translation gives CASSGTVGSPLHF.

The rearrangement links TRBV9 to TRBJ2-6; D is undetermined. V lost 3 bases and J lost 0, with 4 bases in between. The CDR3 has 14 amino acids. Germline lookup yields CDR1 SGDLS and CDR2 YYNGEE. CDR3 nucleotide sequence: TGTGCCAGCAGCGCGAGCTCTGGGGCCAACGTCCTGACTTTC. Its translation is CASSASSGANVLTF.

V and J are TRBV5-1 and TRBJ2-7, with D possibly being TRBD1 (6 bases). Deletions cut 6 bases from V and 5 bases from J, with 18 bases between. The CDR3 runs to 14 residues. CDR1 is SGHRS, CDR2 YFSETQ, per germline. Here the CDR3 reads CASTPRAGDHEQYF. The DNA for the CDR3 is TGCGCCAGCACCCCGAGGGCAGGGGACCACGAGCAGTACTTC.

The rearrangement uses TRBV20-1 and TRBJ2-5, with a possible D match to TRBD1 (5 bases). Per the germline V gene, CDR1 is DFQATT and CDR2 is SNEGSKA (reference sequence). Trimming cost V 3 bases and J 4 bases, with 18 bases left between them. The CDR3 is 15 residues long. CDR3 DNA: TGCAGTGCTAGTGGGCAGGGATCCCAAAGAGAGACCCAGTACTTC. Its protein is CSASGQGSQRETQYF.

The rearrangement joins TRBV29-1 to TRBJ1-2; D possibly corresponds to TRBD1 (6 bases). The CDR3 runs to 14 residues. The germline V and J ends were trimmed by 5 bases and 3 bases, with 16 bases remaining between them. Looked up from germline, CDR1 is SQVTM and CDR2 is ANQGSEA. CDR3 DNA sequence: TGCAGCGTTACGATCACAGGGCTTGACTATGGCTACACCTTC. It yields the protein CSVTITGLDYGYTF.

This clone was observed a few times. Here the CDR3 DNA reads TGTGCCAGCAGCCAAGATCCTCAGGGTGGGCTTATCCAAGAGACCCAGTACTTC. Amino acids: CASSQDPQGGLIQETQYF. V usage is TRBV4-2 and J usage is TRBJ2-5; D may be TRBD1 (5 bases). Deletions cut 0 bases from V and 1 base from J, with 18 bases between. Germline V CDR1 and CDR2: LGHNA, YNFKEQ. The CDR3 has 18 residues.

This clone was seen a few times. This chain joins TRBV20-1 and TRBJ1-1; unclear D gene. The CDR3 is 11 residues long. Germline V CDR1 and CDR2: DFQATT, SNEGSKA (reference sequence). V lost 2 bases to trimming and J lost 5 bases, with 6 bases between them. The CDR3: CSARSRTEAFF. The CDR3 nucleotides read TGCAGTGCTAGATCTCGGACTGAAGCTTTCTTT.

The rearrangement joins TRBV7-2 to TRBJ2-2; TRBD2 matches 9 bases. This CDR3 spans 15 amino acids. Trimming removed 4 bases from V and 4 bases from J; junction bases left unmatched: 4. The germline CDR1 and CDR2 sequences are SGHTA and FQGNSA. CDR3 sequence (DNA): TGTGCCAGCAGCTCCATAGCGGGGGTCACCGGGGAGCTGTTTTTT. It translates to CASSSIAGVTGELFF.

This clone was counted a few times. CDR3 protein: CASSPTGGAWYSNQPQHF. The CDR3 DNA follows: TGCGCCAGCAGTCCTACAGGGGGCGCGTGGTATAGCAATCAGCCCCAGCATTTT. This rearrangement joins TRBV10-1 to TRBJ1-5; 9 bases are shared with TRBD1. The V gene's germline CDR1 is WNHNN and CDR2 SYGVQD (reference sequence). This CDR3 contains 18 residues. Trimming at V came to 5 bases and at J to 0 bases, leaving 11 bases not matched to a gene.

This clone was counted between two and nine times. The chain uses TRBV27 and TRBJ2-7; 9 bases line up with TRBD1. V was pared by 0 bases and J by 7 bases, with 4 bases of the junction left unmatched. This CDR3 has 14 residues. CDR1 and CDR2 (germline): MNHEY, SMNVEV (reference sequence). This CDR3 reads CASSLSDRGVEQYF. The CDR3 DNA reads TGTGCCAGCAGTTTATCGGACAGGGGAGTAGAGCAGTACTTC.

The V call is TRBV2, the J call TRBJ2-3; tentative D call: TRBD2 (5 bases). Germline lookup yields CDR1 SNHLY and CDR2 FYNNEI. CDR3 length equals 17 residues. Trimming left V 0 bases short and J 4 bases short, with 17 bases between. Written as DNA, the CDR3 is TGTGCCAGCAGTGAAGCGTACCCTAGCTCCCCCCCAGATACGCAGTATTTT. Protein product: CASSEAYPSSPPDTQYF.